The 9 T cell receptor beta chains below all came from one sample that was sequenced in a study of metastatic and nonmetastatic thyroid tumors. Thyroid surgery took place with no prior treatment in any patient. TCRdb re-called the PCR reads via MiXCR. The repertoire has over 2,500 clones, about 30% of them found once; the top ten carry over 20%. Sequencing was carried out using tumor tissue. The receptor set was obtained from a female donor with papillary thyroid cancer or a benign thyroid nodule (not recorded which). Some clones in this sample may be carry-over from other donors' samples.

The chain is built from TRBV27 and TRBJ1-1; maybe TRBD1 (6 bases). Germline V CDR1 and CDR2: MNHEY, SMNVEV (reference sequence). This CDR3 contains 15 residues. Trimming shortened V by 0 bases and J by 5 bases, and 13 bases separated the two germline ends. The CDR3 loop is CASSLSWRGNTEAFF. The CDR3 coding sequence is TGTGCCAGCAGTTTATCATGGAGGGGGAATACTGAAGCTTTCTTT.

V gene TRBV30 combines with J gene TRBJ2-7; D gene ambiguous. CDR3 length equals 13 residues. Trimming cost V 0 bases and J 3 bases, with 9 bases left between them. Germline loops: CDR1 GTSNPN, CDR2 SVGIG (reference sequence). The CDR3 loop reads CAWSVGAHYEQYF. CDR3 bases: TGTGCCTGGAGTGTGGGTGCCCACTACGAGCAGTACTTC.

The CDR3 nucleotides read TGTGCCAGCAGCCAAGTCGGGGGGAAGACTAATGAAAAACTGTTTTTT. Protein sequence: CASSQVGGKTNEKLFF. V usage is TRBV3-1 and J usage is TRBJ1-4; tentatively, D is TRBD1 (5 bases). The V and J ends lost 1 base and 2 bases respectively, with 11 bases between them. CDR1 and CDR2 from the germline V gene are LGHDT and YNNKEL (reference sequence). CDR3 length: 16 residues.

This chain links TRBV20-1 with TRBJ2-1; 8 positions match TRBD1. This CDR3 is built from 14 residues. The germline V gene encodes CDR1 DFQATT and CDR2 SNEGSKA (reference sequence). Trimming at V came to 3 bases and at J to 7 bases, leaving 8 bases not matched to a gene. The CDR3 sequence is CSASWQGAGNEQFF. Written as DNA, the CDR3 is TGCAGTGCTAGTTGGCAGGGGGCAGGGAATGAGCAGTTCTTC.

The gene calls are TRBV11-1 and TRBJ2-1; 8 bases line up with TRBD1. CDR1 and CDR2 from the germline V gene are SGHAT and FQDESV (reference sequence). After removal of 7 bases from V and 6 bases from J, the junction contained 11 bases not matched to a gene. This CDR3 is 15 amino acids long. This chain's CDR3 is CASIPIDRGVNEQFF. CDR3 bases: TGTGCCAGCATCCCCATAGACAGGGGCGTCAATGAGCAGTTCTTC.

This clone appeared a few times. CDR3 sequence: CAISESGLAGVNEQFF. The CDR3 DNA reads TGTGCCATCAGTGAGTCGGGACTAGCGGGAGTTAATGAGCAGTTCTTC. The rearrangement links TRBV10-3 to TRBJ2-1; 14 positions match TRBD2. Per the germline V gene, CDR1 is ENHRY and CDR2 is SYGVKD. This CDR3 contains 16 residues. Trimming removed 0 bases from V and 7 bases from J; junction bases left unmatched: 2.

Judged by abundance, this clone is large. The V call is TRBV2, the J call TRBJ2-3; D gene uncertain. The length of the CDR3 is 12 residues. The germline gives CDR1 SNHLY, CDR2 FYNNEI. V shed 4 bases and J shed 1 base, with 3 bases lying between them. CDR3 in amino acids: CASSARTDTQYF. The DNA of the CDR3 is TGTGCCAGCAGTGCTCGCACAGATACGCAGTATTTT. Together with reference TRBV2 and TRBJ2-3, the CDR3 gives the full variable domain: EPEVTQTPSHQVTQMGQEVILRCVPISNHLYFYWYRQILGQKVEFLVSFYNNEISEKSEIFDDQFSVERPDGSNFTLKIRSTKLEDSAMYFCASSARTDTQYFGPGTRLTVL.

This clone is judged hyperexpanded. CDR3 residues: CASSNSRGREQYF. The CDR3 DNA reads TGTGCCAGCAGTAACTCACGGGGGCGTGAGCAGTACTTC. The chain has TRBV6-1 and TRBJ2-7; D tentatively fits TRBD1 or TRBD2 (6 bases each). CDR3 length: 13 amino acids. Between the trimmed V and J ends, which lost 5 bases and 7 bases, there was a span of 15 bases. Germline values: CDR1 MNHNS, CDR2 SASEGT.

The chain combines TRBV28 with TRBJ2-7, with D hard to call. V was trimmed by 5 bases and J by 3 bases, leaving 5 bases between them. The CDR3 totals 11 residues. Germline assignment: CDR1 MDHEN and CDR2 SYDVKM. The CDR3 coding sequence is TGTGCCAGCAGTCCCGACTACGAGCAGTACTTC. It specifies CASSPDYEQYF.